This note documents a single T cell receptor (beta chain) sequence. Its cognate antigen is unknown. This sample was taken from a study of cytomegalovirus exposure and HLA in healthy donors. Study-wide results and limits: Owing to their indistinguishability, certain V segments, notably TRBV6-2 and TRBV6-3, were excluded. One variant, a missense change in DCLRE1C, was linked in a later analysis to TCR beta V- and J-gene trimming.

Per the germline V gene, CDR1 is MNHEY and CDR2 is SVGAGI. CDR3 size: 13 residues. Trimming stripped 6 bases from V and 2 bases from J, with 11 bases between. The primer mix had 60 Vbeta and 13 Jbeta primers. Some clones are missing from TCRdb's copy, which holds only in-frame ones; the method was immunoSEQ multiplex PCR. The sample records tens of thousands of clones, around four fifths being singletons. The clonotype originates from a woman aged 18 to 35 in good health and CMV-seropositive. The sequencing input was PBMCs. The chain employs TRBV6-5 and TRBJ2-7, with a possible D match to TRBD2 (5 bases). Written as DNA, the CDR3 is TGTGCCAGCAGACGTGACGGGGCCTACGAGCAGTACTTC. This codes for CASRRDGAYEQYF.